The 5 T cell receptor beta chains below come from one sample, sequenced in a study of blood T cell repertoires in COVID-19. This table comes from immunoSEQ multiplex PCR, and its TCRdb copy is limited to in-frame clones, with some not included. The top ten hold around 9% of the sample, which has roughly 180,000 clones, about 83% seen once. Sequencing used PBMCs or T cells enriched from blood (not recorded which). The receptors here all came from a young woman who had recovered from COVID-19.

The chain joins TRBV18 to TRBJ2-7; 9 bases match TRBD1. The CDR3 sequence is 15 residues long. Germline CDR1 and CDR2: KGHSH and LQKENI. V gave up 6 bases and J gave up 3 bases; unmatched junction bases: 9. The CDR3 coding sequence is TGTGCCAGCTCGTTACCGGGACAGGGTCACTACGAGCAGTACTTC. Amino acid sequence: CASSLPGQGHYEQYF.

J is TRBJ1-1 and V is TRBV2, with 11 bases fitting TRBD1. CDR1 is SNHLY and CDR2 is FYNNEI in the germline V gene. V shed 6 bases, J shed 5 bases, and the junction held 2 bases outside the gene matches. The CDR3 is 13 amino acids. The CDR3 here is CASRGTGGTEAFF. CDR3 bases: TGTGCCAGCAGGGGGACAGGGGGGACTGAAGCTTTCTTT.

The chain recombines TRBV28 with TRBJ2-7, with 7 bases fitting TRBD1. With V trimmed by 6 bases and J by 5 bases, 13 bases remained unmatched. The V gene's germline CDR1 is MDHEN and CDR2 SYDVKM. The CDR3 runs to 15 residues. DNA of the CDR3: TGTGCCAGCAGCTTCACAGGGGTCCCCTCGGACGAGCAGTACTTC. Protein: CASSFTGVPSDEQYF.

The V gene is TRBV28, the J gene TRBJ1-1, with D uncertain. CDR1 and CDR2 from the germline V gene are MDHEN and SYDVKM. The CDR3 covers 15 residues. Between the trimmed V and J ends, which lost 8 bases and 0 bases, there was a span of 16 bases. In DNA form, the CDR3 reads TGTGCCAGCTTAAGACGGACTCTCATGAACACTGAAGCTTTCTTT. Encoded protein: CASLRRTLMNTEAFF.

A word on this clone: Other DNA sequences of this sample code for an identical CDR3. This chain connects TRBV18 to TRBJ2-5, with 9 positions matching TRBD1. The CDR3 totals 14 residues. The V segment lost 3 bases and the J segment 1 base; nucleotides outside the gene matches: 0. CDR1 and CDR2 from the germline V gene are KGHSH and LQKENI. The CDR3 sequence is CASSPGQGQETQYF. As DNA, the CDR3 is TGTGCCAGCTCACCGGGACAGGGCCAAGAGACCCAGTACTTC.